This passage covers 31 T cell receptor beta chains from one sample sequenced in a study of T cell responses to AZD1222 COVID-19 vaccine. TCRdb's table, derived via immunoSEQ multiplex PCR, lists solely in-frame clones and lacks some. The sample holds some 110,000 clones, about 80% seen once. The sequenced sample was peripheral blood, obtained on day 0 of AZD1222 vaccination. The receptors derive from an adult in good health.

The V call is TRBV19, the J call TRBJ2-5; D tentatively reads TRBD1 or TRBD2 (7 bases each). CDR3 length: 14 amino acids. Deletions cut 6 bases from V and 4 bases from J, with 15 bases between. Germline CDR1 LNHDA, CDR2 SQIVND (reference sequence). CDR3 in amino acids: CASREGGGRETQYF. For the CDR3, the DNA is TGTGCCAGTAGGGAAGGGGGCGGGAGAGAGACCCAGTACTTC. The entire variable domain, with the rest obtained from reference TRBV19 and TRBJ2-5, is as follows: DGGITQSPKYLFRKEGQNVTLSCEQNLNHDAMYWYRQDPGQGLRLIYYSQIVNDFQKGDIAEGYSVSREKKESFPLTVTSAQKNPTAFYLCASREGGGRETQYFGPGTRLLVL.

The chain combines TRBV7-2 with TRBJ1-6; 9 bases map to TRBD1. Germline loops: CDR1 SGHTA, CDR2 FQGNSA. The CDR3 spans 16 residues. Trimming at V came to 5 bases and at J to 6 bases, leaving 8 bases not matched to a gene. The CDR3 DNA reads as TGTGCCAGCAGCCTAGGGGGGGACAGGGTTAATTCACCCCTCCACTTT. As protein: CASSLGGDRVNSPLHF.

Here the CDR3 DNA reads TGTGCCAGCTCACCTTCCACCCAGAACACCATATATTTT. This gives the protein CASSPSTQNTIYF. V and J are TRBV18 and TRBJ1-3, with unresolved D. The CDR3 loop spans 13 amino acids. V lost 3 bases and J lost 7, with 10 bases in between. Germline V gene sequence: CDR1 KGHSH, CDR2 LQKENI.

The chain carries TRBV27 and TRBJ2-7, with D possibly matching TRBD1 (5 bases). CDR3 length: 16 residues. Germline CDR1 MNHEY, CDR2 SMNVEV (reference sequence). The V and J ends lost 5 bases and 5 bases respectively, with 22 bases between them. Here the CDR3 DNA reads TGTGCCAGCAGTGGGTTTTCAGGGAACCCCCGGCACGAGCAGTACTTC. Amino acids: CASSGFSGNPRHEQYF.

For the CDR3, the DNA is TGTGCCACCTTTGGGGTGACAGGGGTCCCTGAAGCTTTCTTT. Amino acids: CATFGVTGVPEAFF. This chain links TRBV6-5 with TRBJ1-1; 8 bases match TRBD1. The CDR3 spans 14 residues. Germline V lookup: CDR1 MNHEY, CDR2 SVGAGI. The J segment lost 6 bases and the V segment lost 10 bases, leaving 13 bases of the junction unmatched.

The chain joins TRBV7-9 to TRBJ2-7; possible D gene TRBD2, 6 bases. The CDR3 totals 15 residues. Germline lookup yields CDR1 SEHNR and CDR2 FQNEAQ (reference sequence). V dropped 5 bases and J dropped 0 bases, with 14 bases sitting between them. The CDR3 DNA follows: TGTGCCAGCAGCAAGGGACTTACGAGCTCCTACGAGCAGTACTTC. Encoded protein: CASSKGLTSSYEQYF.

This clone appeared a few times. V usage is TRBV29-1 and J usage is TRBJ1-1, with D possibly being TRBD1 (6 bases). Germline assignment: CDR1 SQVTM and CDR2 ANQGSEA. Trimming shortened V by 7 bases and J by 6 bases, and 12 bases separated the two germline ends. The CDR3 loop spans 11 amino acids. In DNA form, the CDR3 reads TGCAGCGCTCCACAGGGCGCTGAAGCTTTCTTT. Translated, it gives CSAPQGAEAFF.

The rearrangement joins TRBV5-1 to TRBJ1-1, with D uncertain. CDR1 and CDR2 (germline): SGHRS, YFSETQ. V was trimmed by 4 bases and J by 4 bases, leaving 8 bases between them. The CDR3 loop spans 12 amino acids. The CDR3 loop reads CASSADFTEAFF. CDR3 sequence (DNA): TGCGCCAGCAGCGCGGACTTCACTGAAGCTTTCTTT.

V and J are TRBV28 and TRBJ2-1, with unresolved D. The CDR3 runs 13 residues. Deletions cut 7 bases from V and 7 bases from J, with 14 bases between. Germline CDR1 reads MDHEN; CDR2 reads SYDVKM. The CDR3 region is CASNGGSTNEQFF. The CDR3 DNA reads as TGTGCCAGCAACGGCGGTTCTACGAATGAGCAGTTCTTC.

The chain links TRBV19 to TRBJ2-1; D could derive from TRBD1 or TRBD2 (5 bases each). Per the germline V gene, CDR1 is LNHDA and CDR2 is SQIVND (reference sequence). Trimming left V 7 bases short and J 2 bases short, with 12 bases between. The CDR3 runs to 14 residues. Here the CDR3 reads CASTWRGAYNEQFF. CDR3 sequence (DNA): TGTGCCAGTACTTGGAGAGGGGCCTACAATGAGCAGTTCTTC.

The rearrangement uses TRBV5-1 and TRBJ2-3, with 11 bases aligning to TRBD2. The CDR3 consists of 17 residues. With 0 bases clipped from V and 2 bases from J, the junction kept 5 bases outside the gene matches. Germline V gene lookup returns CDR1 SGHRS and CDR2 YFSETQ. This CDR3 reads CASSLAGTSGTTDTQYF. CDR3 bases: TGCGCCAGCAGCTTGGCTGGGACTAGCGGCACCACAGATACGCAGTATTTT.

This rearrangement joins TRBV19 to TRBJ1-4, with unresolved D. The CDR3 runs to 17 residues. Trimming removed 3 bases from V and 0 bases from J, with 14 bases in between. The V gene's germline CDR1 is LNHDA and CDR2 SQIVND (reference sequence). This chain's CDR3 is CASSMSGLPATNEKLFF. CDR3 coding DNA: TGTGCCAGTAGTATGTCGGGCCTGCCTGCAACTAATGAAAAACTGTTTTTT. The variable domain in full, with the rest retrieved from reference TRBV19 and TRBJ1-4, is DGGITQSPKYLFRKEGQNVTLSCEQNLNHDAMYWYRQDPGQGLRLIYYSQIVNDFQKGDIAEGYSVSREKKESFPLTVTSAQKNPTAFYLCASSMSGLPATNEKLFFGSGTQLSVL.

V usage is TRBV30 and J usage is TRBJ1-1; tentatively, D is TRBD1 (5 bases). Germline V gene sequence: CDR1 GTSNPN, CDR2 SVGIG (reference sequence). V dropped 5 bases and J dropped 10 bases, with 17 bases sitting between them. The CDR3 loop spans 12 amino acids. This CDR3 reads CAWEPGGSAAFF. Here the CDR3 DNA reads TGTGCCTGGGAGCCTGGGGGGTCGGCAGCTTTCTTT.

The J gene is TRBJ2-7, the V gene TRBV27; D gene unclear. V was shortened by 2 bases and J by 3 bases, with 5 bases between the two germline ends. The CDR3 has 12 amino acids. Germline CDR1 and CDR2: MNHEY and SMNVEV (reference sequence). The CDR3 region is CASSLEGYEQYF. The CDR3, as DNA: TGTGCCAGCAGTTTAGAAGGCTACGAGCAGTACTTC.

The chain combines TRBV6-5 with TRBJ2-5; maybe TRBD2 (7 bases). V lost 2 bases, J lost 1 base, and 14 bases lay in between. Germline V lookup: CDR1 MNHEY, CDR2 SVGAGI. This CDR3 is built from 16 residues. The CDR3 protein is CASSYGLGGPQETQYF. In DNA, the CDR3 is TGTGCCAGCAGTTACGGGTTGGGGGGGCCCCAAGAGACCCAGTACTTC.

The genes are TRBV19 and TRBJ1-1; a possible D gene is TRBD1 (5 bases). The CDR3 has 14 residues. Deletions cut 7 bases from V and 5 bases from J, with 17 bases between. In germline, CDR1 is LNHDA, CDR2 SQIVND (reference sequence). In DNA form, the CDR3 reads TGTGCCAGTACTAGGCGAGGGGTGGAAACTGAAGCTTTCTTT. It codes for CASTRRGVETEAFF.

This sequence joins TRBV6-5 and TRBJ1-2; D gene unclear. The CDR3 spans 12 residues. The V end lost 5 bases, the J end lost 5 bases, and 9 bases lay between the germline ends. Germline V gives CDR1 MNHEY, CDR2 SVGAGI. The CDR3 sequence: CASSLQSYGYTF. As DNA, the CDR3 is TGTGCCAGCAGTCTACAGAGTTATGGCTACACCTTC.

This clone has just one count. The chain uses TRBV7-9 and TRBJ2-1; the D gene is possibly TRBD2 (6 bases). The CDR3 is 15 residues long. Germline V gives CDR1 SEHNR, CDR2 FQNEAQ (reference sequence). V gave up 3 bases and J gave up 6 bases, with 15 bases separating them. The CDR3: CASSFPGSLGNEQFF. The CDR3, as DNA: TGTGCCAGCAGCTTCCCCGGGAGTTTGGGCAATGAGCAGTTCTTC. The variable domain in full, with the rest retrieved from reference TRBV7-9 and TRBJ2-1, is DTGVSQNPRHKITKRGQNVTFRCDPISEHNRLYWYRQTLGQGPEFLTYFQNEAQLEKSRLLSDRFSAERPKGSFSTLEIQRTEQGDSAMYLCASSFPGSLGNEQFFGPGTRLTVL.

V is TRBV5-1 and J is TRBJ1-1, with D unclear. This CDR3 is built from 15 residues. Germline CDR1 and CDR2: SGHRS and YFSETQ. Trimming shortened V by 0 bases and J by 0 bases, and 9 bases separated the two germline ends. In DNA, the CDR3 is TGCGCCAGCAGCTTGGCCGTGACATTGAACACTGAAGCTTTCTTT. Translating gives CASSLAVTLNTEAFF.

The CDR3 coding sequence is TGTGCCAGCAGCCCATTGACCGGGACAGAAACAAATCAGCCCCAGCATTTT. Translation gives CASSPLTGTETNQPQHF. The rearrangement links TRBV5-5 to TRBJ1-5; TRBD1 agrees at 7 bases. This CDR3 has 17 residues. V shed 4 bases, J shed 4 bases, and the junction held 14 bases outside the gene matches. CDR1 is SGHKS and CDR2 is YYEKEE in the germline V gene (reference sequence).

In this sample, this clone turned up many times. The CDR3 DNA sequence: TGCGCCAGCAGCTTGGCCTACCGGACAGAAAACACTGAAGCTTTCTTT. This gives the protein CASSLAYRTENTEAFF. The chain links TRBV5-1 to TRBJ1-1, with a weak D call TRBD1 (6 bases). With 0 bases removed from V and 2 bases from J, the gap between germline ends came to 14 bases. The CDR3 consists of 16 residues. Germline values: CDR1 SGHRS, CDR2 YFSETQ.

This sequence joins TRBV7-2 and TRBJ1-5; 8 bases are shared with TRBD1. Germline loops: CDR1 SGHTA, CDR2 FQGNSA. The trim removed 5 bases at V and 9 bases at J, leaving 9 bases unmatched. The CDR3 covers 14 residues. The CDR3 region is CASSPQTGERPQHF. CDR3 in DNA: TGTGCCAGCAGCCCCCAGACAGGGGAGAGGCCCCAGCATTTT.

The chain recombines TRBV11-2 with TRBJ2-7; D remains unclear. This CDR3 is 14 amino acids long. The V and J ends lost 5 bases and 4 bases respectively, with 15 bases between them. In germline, CDR1 is SGHAT, CDR2 FQNNGV. The CDR3 DNA follows: TGTGCCAGCAGCGTCGACGGCGGTACTTACGAGCAGTACTTC. Protein product: CASSVDGGTYEQYF.

J is TRBJ2-5 and V is TRBV29-1, with 7 bases fitting TRBD2. The germline V gene has CDR1 SQVTM and CDR2 ANQGSEA. V gave up 4 bases and J gave up 4 bases; unmatched junction bases: 6. This CDR3 contains 13 residues. The CDR3 here is CSVARGGRETQYF. The CDR3 DNA reads as TGCAGCGTTGCTCGCGGGGGACGAGAGACCCAGTACTTC.

DNA for the CDR3: TGTGCCAGCAGCTATCCCGTCCCGGGACCCGACAATGAGCAGTTCTTC. This codes for CASSYPVPGPDNEQFF. The V gene is TRBV5-4, the J gene TRBJ2-1; D possibly uses TRBD1 or TRBD2 (5 bases each). The CDR3 runs 16 residues. Germline-derived CDR1 and CDR2 are SGHNT and YYREEE (reference sequence). Trimming left V 3 bases short and J 5 bases short, with 18 bases between. The full variable domain, its missing parts supplied by reference TRBV5-4 and TRBJ2-1, is ETGVTQSPTHLIKTRGQQVTLRCSSQSGHNTVSWYQQALGQGPQFIFQYYREEENGRGNFPPRFSGLQFPNYSSELNVNALELDDSALYLCASSYPVPGPDNEQFFGPGTRLTVL.

The rearrangement links TRBV2 to TRBJ1-5; perhaps TRBD1 as D (5 bases). CDR1 and CDR2 (germline): SNHLY, FYNNEI. V shed 3 bases and J shed 4 bases, with 10 bases lying between them. CDR3 size: 14 residues. CDR3 bases: TGTGCCAGCAGTGAGGGGCAGGGTAATCAGCCCCAGCATTTT. Its translation is CASSEGQGNQPQHF.

This rearrangement joins TRBV5-1 to TRBJ2-3; no clear D gene. The V gene lost 1 base and the J gene lost 2 bases, with 8 bases spanning the gap. Germline-derived CDR1 and CDR2 are SGHRS and YFSETQ. There are 14 residues in the CDR3. The CDR3 coding sequence is TGCGCCAGCAGCTTGTACGGCAACACAGATACGCAGTATTTT. This sequence encodes CASSLYGNTDTQYF.

V and J are TRBV10-3 and TRBJ1-4; D unresolved. Per germline, CDR1 ENHRY and CDR2 SYGVKD. CDR3 length: 14 amino acids. Trimming removed 6 bases at V and 3 bases at J, with 11 bases between. Here the CDR3 reads CAISQEWANEKLFF. CDR3 in DNA: TGTGCCATCAGCCAGGAATGGGCTAATGAAAAACTGTTTTTT.

The gene calls are TRBV12-3 or TRBV12-4 and TRBJ1-1; D call uncertain. This CDR3 spans 13 amino acids. V was clipped by 10 bases and J by 4 bases, with 16 bases between them. The CDR3 bases are TGTGCCACCCCGTCGGGGTATGGCACTGAAGCTTTCTTT. Translation gives CATPSGYGTEAFF.

This clone was detected only once. The chain joins TRBV15 to TRBJ1-6; no reliable D call. V was trimmed by 0 bases and J by 6 bases, leaving 18 bases between them. This CDR3 comprises 18 residues. CDR1 is LNHNV, CDR2 YYDKDF, per germline (reference sequence). Here the CDR3 DNA reads TGTGCCACCAGCAGAGAGATCGCCCGGAGCAGCCTTAATTCACCCCTCCACTTT. It encodes CATSREIARSSLNSPLHF.

The chain joins TRBV19 to TRBJ2-7; a weak D match, TRBD1 (6 bases). Germline assignment: CDR1 LNHDA and CDR2 SQIVND (reference sequence). CDR3 length: 13 amino acids. V was cut by 4 bases and J by 4 bases, with 11 bases left in between. The CDR3 loop is CASSNRVGYEQYF. DNA of the CDR3: TGTGCCAGTAGTAACAGGGTTGGGTACGAGCAGTACTTC.